These T cell receptor beta chains were read from a single sample in a study of T cell repertoires in cytomegalovirus infection. TCRdb ran MiXCR on the reads and lists one entry per CDR3 protein. The sample contains about 440,000 distinct CDR3 sequences, approximately 32% of which appear only once. Sequencing input: PBMCs. The receptors stem from a human donor in good health (CMV status not recorded). Some clones in this sample may be carry-over from other donors' samples. The CDR3 runs from the conserved cysteine through the conserved F or W. The D gene is left open where the match is weak. Expanded clones get a size class; other rows say once, few or many, or leave the size out.

cdr3_length: 13; v_call: TRBV7-2; j_call: TRBJ1-1; clone_size: few; d_call: TRBD1; cdr3_aa: CASSSRAGTGSFF; cdr3_nt: TGTGCCAGCAGCTCCCGGGCCGGGACAGGTTCTTTCTTT
cdr3_length: 16; v_call: TRBV7-9; j_call: TRBJ1-1; clone_size: NA; d_call: NA; cdr3_aa: CASSRTEMGVNTEAFF; cdr3_nt: TGTGCCAGCAGCCGTACAGAGATGGGGGTGAACACTGAAGCTTTCTTT
cdr3_length: 11; v_call: TRBV2; j_call: TRBJ1-1; clone_size: NA; d_call: TRBD1; cdr3_aa: CATQGGSEAFF; cdr3_nt: TGTGCCACCCAGGGGGGCTCTGAAGCTTTCTTT
cdr3_length: 14; v_call: TRBV7-9; j_call: TRBJ2-5; clone_size: many; d_call: TRBD2; cdr3_aa: CASSAGTNQETQYF; cdr3_nt: TGTGCCAGCAGCGCCGGGACTAACCAAGAGACCCAGTACTTC
cdr3_length: 13; v_call: TRBV10-3; j_call: TRBJ2-7; clone_size: few; d_call: TRBD1; cdr3_aa: CAVSGTGSDEQYF; cdr3_nt: TGTGCCGTCTCCGGGACAGGGTCTGACGAGCAGTACTTC
cdr3_length: 13; v_call: TRBV28; j_call: TRBJ2-7; clone_size: NA; d_call: TRBD1; cdr3_aa: CASSIGDRYEQYF; cdr3_nt: TGTGCCAGCAGTATAGGGGACAGGTACGAGCAGTACTTC
cdr3_length: 12; v_call: TRBV7-2; j_call: TRBJ1-1; clone_size: many; d_call: NA; cdr3_aa: CASSSTLYDAFF; cdr3_nt: TGTGCCAGCAGCTCGACGCTTTATGACGCTTTCTTT
cdr3_length: 13; v_call: TRBV7-6; j_call: TRBJ2-7; clone_size: few; d_call: TRBD2; cdr3_aa: CASVSGGFYEQYF; cdr3_nt: TGTGCCAGCGTCAGCGGGGGATTCTACGAGCAGTACTTC
cdr3_length: 14; v_call: TRBV6-6; j_call: TRBJ2-4; clone_size: NA; d_call: TRBD1; cdr3_aa: CASIHRGTKNIQYF; cdr3_nt: TGTGCCAGCATTCACAGGGGAACCAAAAACATTCAGTACTTC
cdr3_length: 15; v_call: TRBV6-1; j_call: TRBJ1-5; clone_size: few; d_call: NA; cdr3_aa: CATLLERNSNQPQHF; cdr3_nt: TGTGCCACCCTACTTGAGCGAAATAGCAATCAGCCCCAGCATTTT
cdr3_length: 12; v_call: TRBV19; j_call: TRBJ1-5; clone_size: few; d_call: NA; cdr3_aa: CASSIGPQPQHF; cdr3_nt: TGTGCCAGTAGTATAGGTCCTCAGCCCCAGCATTTT
cdr3_length: 13; v_call: TRBV12-3/TRBV12-4; j_call: TRBJ1-1; clone_size: many; d_call: NA; cdr3_aa: CASRWHEDTEAFF; cdr3_nt: TGTGCCAGCAGATGGCACGAGGACACTGAAGCTTTCTTT
cdr3_length: 16; v_call: TRBV7-2; j_call: TRBJ1-3; clone_size: many; d_call: NA; cdr3_aa: CASSLGRSSSGNTIYF; cdr3_nt: TGTGCCAGCAGCCTCGGAAGGTCAAGCTCTGGAAACACCATATATTTT
cdr3_length: 16; v_call: TRBV6-2/TRBV6-3; j_call: TRBJ2-5; clone_size: few; d_call: TRBD2; cdr3_aa: CASSYVSGGSRETQYF; cdr3_nt: TGTGCCAGCAGTTACGTTAGCGGGGGATCCCGAGAGACCCAGTACTTC
cdr3_length: 15; v_call: TRBV4-2; j_call: TRBJ1-2; clone_size: few; d_call: TRBD1; cdr3_aa: CASSQERDSSYGYTF; cdr3_nt: TGTGCCAGCAGCCAAGAAAGGGACAGTTCGTATGGCTACACCTTC
cdr3_length: 12; v_call: TRBV6-1; j_call: TRBJ2-1; clone_size: few; d_call: TRBD2; cdr3_aa: CAYRGGYNEQFF; cdr3_nt: TGTGCCTACCGGGGGGGCTACAATGAGCAGTTCTTC
cdr3_length: 16; v_call: TRBV7-9; j_call: TRBJ2-2; clone_size: NA; d_call: NA; cdr3_aa: CASSLTSAGYTGELFF; cdr3_nt: TGTGCCAGCAGCCTAACTTCTGCCGGATACACCGGGGAGCTGTTTTTT
cdr3_length: 15; v_call: TRBV5-1; j_call: TRBJ1-6; clone_size: once; d_call: NA; cdr3_aa: CASSRDNPDYSPLHF; cdr3_nt: TGCGCCAGCAGCCGGGACAACCCGGATTATTCACCCCTCCACTTT
cdr3_length: 15; v_call: TRBV7-2; j_call: TRBJ2-1; clone_size: many; d_call: TRBD1; cdr3_aa: CASSLKGQGAGEQFF; cdr3_nt: TGTGCCAGCAGCTTAAAGGGACAGGGGGCCGGTGAGCAGTTCTTC
cdr3_length: 19; v_call: TRBV6-5; j_call: TRBJ2-2; clone_size: few; d_call: TRBD2; cdr3_aa: CASSYSTLAGGPRTGELFF; cdr3_nt: TGTGCCAGCAGTTACTCGACACTAGCGGGGGGGCCGAGGACCGGGGAGCTGTTTTTT
cdr3_length: 18; v_call: TRBV20-1; j_call: TRBJ1-6; clone_size: NA; d_call: TRBD1; cdr3_aa: CSARTSTRGQGPNSPLHF; cdr3_nt: TGCAGTGCTCGAACGTCGACACGAGGACAGGGGCCTAATTCACCCCTCCACTTT
cdr3_length: 12; v_call: TRBV29-1; j_call: TRBJ2-1; clone_size: once; d_call: NA; cdr3_aa: CSVENRDIKGSF; cdr3_nt: TGCAGCGTCGAAAACCGGGACATAAAAGGGTCCTTC
cdr3_length: 16; v_call: TRBV7-6; j_call: TRBJ1-4; clone_size: NA; d_call: NA; cdr3_aa: CASSLVGPTADEKLFF; cdr3_nt: TGTGCCAGCAGCTTAGTGGGCCCAACGGCGGATGAAAAACTGTTTTTT
cdr3_length: 14; v_call: TRBV5-4; j_call: TRBJ2-1; clone_size: few; d_call: NA; cdr3_aa: CASSSYTGYNEQFF; cdr3_nt: TGTGCCAGCAGCTCCTATACAGGTTACAATGAGCAGTTCTTC
cdr3_length: 14; v_call: TRBV5-6; j_call: TRBJ1-2; clone_size: NA; d_call: TRBD1; cdr3_aa: CASSQSGRGFGYTF; cdr3_nt: TGTGCCAGCAGTCAGTCGGGCAGGGGGTTTGGCTACACCTTC
cdr3_length: 15; v_call: TRBV20-1; j_call: TRBJ2-7; clone_size: once; d_call: NA; cdr3_aa: CSSRDLVTGPYEQYF; cdr3_nt: TGCAGTTCTAGAGATCTTGTGACAGGCCCCTACGAGCAGTACTTC
cdr3_length: 14; v_call: TRBV7-9; j_call: TRBJ1-6; clone_size: NA; d_call: NA; cdr3_aa: CAISSQGGLSPLHF; cdr3_nt: TGTGCCATCAGCTCGCAGGGAGGCCTCTCACCCCTCCACTTT
cdr3_length: 13; v_call: TRBV7-6; j_call: TRBJ1-4; clone_size: NA; d_call: NA; cdr3_aa: CASSLEAGEKLFF; cdr3_nt: TGTGCCAGCAGCTTAGAGGCCGGTGAAAAACTGTTTTTT
cdr3_length: 14; v_call: TRBV5-1; j_call: TRBJ2-5; clone_size: many; d_call: NA; cdr3_aa: CASSLGSGQETQYF; cdr3_nt: TGCGCCAGCAGCTTGGGTAGCGGACAAGAGACCCAGTACTTC
cdr3_length: 16; v_call: TRBV7-3; j_call: TRBJ2-2; clone_size: many; d_call: NA; cdr3_aa: CASSLMDSANTGELFF; cdr3_nt: TGTGCCAGCAGTTTAATGGACAGCGCGAACACCGGGGAGCTGTTTTTT
cdr3_length: 13; v_call: TRBV10-3; j_call: TRBJ1-2; clone_size: few; d_call: NA; cdr3_aa: CAISGREKNGYTF; cdr3_nt: TGTGCCATCAGTGGAAGGGAGAAAAATGGCTACACCTTC
cdr3_length: 14; v_call: TRBV14; j_call: TRBJ2-5; clone_size: few; d_call: NA; cdr3_aa: CASSPEGLGETQYF; cdr3_nt: TGTGCCAGCAGCCCGGAAGGGCTAGGTGAGACCCAGTACTTC
cdr3_length: 15; v_call: TRBV6-5; j_call: TRBJ1-6; clone_size: NA; d_call: NA; cdr3_aa: CATRGRVVRNSPLHF; cdr3_nt: TGTGCCACCCGGGGGAGGGTGGTGCGGAATTCACCCCTCCACTTT
cdr3_length: 15; v_call: TRBV4-1; j_call: TRBJ1-6; clone_size: many; d_call: NA; cdr3_aa: CASSQDRLGDSPLHF; cdr3_nt: TGCGCCAGCAGCCAAGACAGGCTGGGAGATTCACCCCTCCACTTT
cdr3_length: 17; v_call: TRBV7-9; j_call: TRBJ2-3; clone_size: NA; d_call: TRBD2; cdr3_aa: CASSLGLAGGPSDPQYF; cdr3_nt: TGTGCCAGCAGCTTAGGACTAGCGGGGGGGCCATCCGATCCGCAGTATTTT
cdr3_length: 14; v_call: TRBV24-1; j_call: TRBJ2-1; clone_size: few; d_call: NA; cdr3_aa: CATSAKGLYNEQFF; cdr3_nt: TGTGCCACCAGTGCTAAGGGTTTATACAATGAGCAGTTCTTC
cdr3_length: 14; v_call: TRBV20-1; j_call: TRBJ1-1; clone_size: NA; d_call: NA; cdr3_aa: CSARTGPTNTEAFF; cdr3_nt: TGCAGTGCTAGGACCGGGCCCACAAACACTGAAGCTTTCTTT
cdr3_length: 18; v_call: TRBV6-5; j_call: TRBJ2-2; clone_size: many; d_call: TRBD2; cdr3_aa: CASSFSGGGASWTGELFF; cdr3_nt: TGTGCCAGCAGTTTCTCCGGCGGGGGGGCATCTTGGACCGGGGAGCTGTTTTTT
cdr3_length: 15; v_call: TRBV29-1; j_call: TRBJ2-7; clone_size: few; d_call: TRBD1; cdr3_aa: CSVDGRDRGFYEQYF; cdr3_nt: TGCAGCGTTGATGGCCGGGACAGGGGTTTCTACGAGCAGTACTTC
cdr3_length: 15; v_call: TRBV14; j_call: TRBJ2-7; clone_size: few; d_call: NA; cdr3_aa: CASSQDHYRIDEQYF; cdr3_nt: TGTGCCAGCAGCCAAGATCACTACAGGATCGACGAGCAGTACTTC
cdr3_length: 14; v_call: TRBV7-9; j_call: TRBJ2-7; clone_size: NA; d_call: NA; cdr3_aa: CASSSIASGVEQYF; cdr3_nt: TGTGCCAGCAGCTCGATAGCTTCAGGGGTCGAGCAGTACTTC
cdr3_length: 12; v_call: TRBV6-1; j_call: TRBJ2-5; clone_size: few; d_call: TRBD2; cdr3_aa: CASWGGQETQYF; cdr3_nt: TGTGCCAGCTGGGGGGGGCAAGAGACCCAGTACTTC
cdr3_length: 16; v_call: TRBV18; j_call: TRBJ1-5; clone_size: NA; d_call: TRBD1; cdr3_aa: CASSEGQFYSNQPQHF; cdr3_nt: TGTGCCAGCTCCGAGGGACAGTTTTATAGCAATCAGCCCCAGCATTTT
cdr3_length: 14; v_call: TRBV7-2; j_call: TRBJ1-5; clone_size: NA; d_call: NA; cdr3_aa: CASSLKWGGQPQHF; cdr3_nt: TGTGCCAGCAGCTTAAAGTGGGGAGGACAGCCCCAGCATTTT
cdr3_length: 13; v_call: TRBV28; j_call: TRBJ1-1; clone_size: few; d_call: NA; cdr3_aa: CASIQHAGTEAFF; cdr3_nt: TGTGCCAGCATCCAACATGCGGGGACTGAAGCTTTCTTT
cdr3_length: 16; v_call: TRBV3-1; j_call: TRBJ2-4; clone_size: NA; d_call: NA; cdr3_aa: CASSPQTRSAKNIQYF; cdr3_nt: TGTGCCAGCAGCCCACAGACAAGGAGTGCCAAAAACATTCAGTACTTC
cdr3_length: 14; v_call: TRBV7-8; j_call: TRBJ1-1; clone_size: few; d_call: NA; cdr3_aa: CASSPRSLNTEAFF; cdr3_nt: TGTGCCAGCAGCCCCCGCAGCCTGAACACTGAAGCTTTCTTT
cdr3_length: 12; v_call: TRBV6-6; j_call: TRBJ1-5; clone_size: NA; d_call: NA; cdr3_aa: CARSREPQPQHF; cdr3_nt: TGTGCCCGCTCAAGGGAGCCTCAGCCCCAGCATTTT
cdr3_length: 13; v_call: TRBV19; j_call: TRBJ1-5; clone_size: few; d_call: NA; cdr3_aa: CASSIVKVQPQHF; cdr3_nt: TGTGCCAGTAGTATAGTGAAGGTTCAGCCCCAGCATTTT